Sequencing of this TCR beta chain was carried out in a study of CD8 T cells in ankylosing spondylitis. V was pared by 2 bases and J by 0 bases, with 11 bases between. Germline loops: CDR1 LGHDT, CDR2 YNNKEL (reference sequence). The CDR3 contains 15 residues. This clonotype was seen ten or more times. Antigen unknown. One entry per CDR3 protein results from TCRdb running MiXCR on the 5' RACE reads. The data hold 150,000 to 200,000 distinct CDR3 sequences, with 15% to 20% observed a single time. Study results and limitations: According to the report, clones linked to the disease were significantly enriched in matched synovial fluid samples taken from ankylosing spondylitis patients. Past research had described some motif variants in reactive arthritis synovial fluid and blood. For ankylosing spondylitis blood, a TCR beta motif of about 8 highly homologous variants appeared characteristic.

The chain has TRBV3-1 and TRBJ2-7; no clear D. The clonotype was recovered from a male donor between 5 and 35 years old with ankylosing spondylitis or in good health (not recorded which). Sequenced input: blood, either unsorted or a sorted T cell fraction (not recorded which). The CDR3 region is CASSQSGPTSYEQYF. The CDR3 DNA is TGTGCCAGCAGCCAATCCGGACCGACCTCCTACGAGCAGTACTTC.